One and the same sample provided the 24 T cell receptor beta chains below, sequenced in a study of T cell repertoires in cytomegalovirus infection (dated by TCRdb to the late 2010s). The instrument given in TCRdb is Illumina HiSeq 1500. TCRdb itself trimmed the public reads at Q25 with fastp, ran MiXCR and retained productive beta chains. Each CDR3 protein appears once, grouped with its most common genes and DNA. This sample comprises around 320,000 distinct CDR3 sequences, approximately 9.5% of them detected only once. In total, the top ten clones hold about 4.5% of the sample. Sample: PBMCs. The source of these receptors is a human donor in good health (CMV status not recorded). Some clones in this sample may be carry-over from other donors' samples.

This chain connects TRBV6-2 or TRBV6-3 to TRBJ2-1, with 9 bases identical to TRBD2. Germline V gene data show CDR1 as MNHEY and CDR2 as SVGEGT. CDR3 length equals 15 residues. The V segment lost 2 bases and the J segment 7 bases; nucleotides outside the gene matches: 6. The CDR3 DNA reads TGTGCCAGCAGTTACGACAGCGGGAGGAGGAATGAGCAGTTCTTC. Its protein is CASSYDSGRRNEQFF.

This clonotype appeared many times. The chain couples TRBV11-2 to TRBJ1-5; a possible D gene is TRBD1 (5 bases). V was cut by 4 bases and J by 0 bases, with 28 bases left in between. CDR3 length: 21 amino acids. Germline V CDR1 and CDR2: SGHAT, FQNNGV. The CDR3 coding sequence is TGTGCCAGCAGCTCCGCGGAAGCGAGGGGAAAAAAGTTAGATAGCAATCAGCCCCAGCATTTT. As protein: CASSSAEARGKKLDSNQPQHF.

This clonotype was picked up many times. This rearrangement joins TRBV7-8 to TRBJ2-3; D not certain. CDR3 length: 15 residues. Germline V gene lookup returns CDR1 SGHVS and CDR2 FQNEAQ. V gave up 6 bases and J gave up 3 bases, with 16 bases separating them. The chain's CDR3 is CASSSNTLRTDTQYF. CDR3 nucleotides: TGTGCCAGCAGTAGTAACACTCTCAGGACAGATACGCAGTATTTT.

In this sample, this clonotype turned up a few times. The genes are TRBV7-2 and TRBJ1-5; the match to TRBD1 covers 9 bases. Trimming at V came to 3 bases and at J to 2 bases, leaving 5 bases not matched to a gene. In germline, CDR1 is SGHTA, CDR2 FQGNSA. The CDR3 totals 16 residues. CDR3 region: CASSLGTGIGNQPQHF. The CDR3 nucleotides read TGTGCCAGCAGCTTGGGGACAGGGATTGGCAATCAGCCCCAGCATTTT. Full variable domain (remainder filled in from reference TRBV7-2 and TRBJ1-5): GAGVSQSPSNKVTEKGKDVELRCDPISGHTALYWYRQSLGQGLEFLIYFQGNSAPDKSGLPSDRFSAERTGGSVSTLTIQRTQQEDSAVYLCASSLGTGIGNQPQHFGDGTRLSIL.

This clonotype showed up many times. V gene TRBV11-2 combines with J gene TRBJ1-2; a weak D match, TRBD1 (5 bases). CDR3 length: 14 residues. Germline values: CDR1 SGHAT, CDR2 FQNNGV. Trimming pared 2 bases from V and 7 bases from J, leaving 14 bases between. CDR3 protein: CASSLTTGKGGYTF. The CDR3 nucleotides are TGTGCCAGCAGCTTAACCACAGGAAAGGGTGGCTACACCTTC.

The sample holds many counts of this clonotype. The chain is built from TRBV7-2 and TRBJ2-5, with D possibly being TRBD1 (5 bases). The CDR3 spans 16 residues. The V gene's germline CDR1 is SGHTA and CDR2 FQGNSA. Trimming pared 1 base from V and 0 bases from J, leaving 12 bases between. The DNA for the CDR3 is TGTGCCAGCAGCTTAGATGGGGCGGCGTACCAAGAGACCCAGTACTTC. This codes for CASSLDGAAYQETQYF.

This clonotype was seen many times. The chain carries TRBV7-8 and TRBJ2-5; D might be TRBD2 (5 bases). This CDR3 has 13 amino acids. Germline lookup yields CDR1 SGHVS and CDR2 FQNEAQ. V shed 4 bases and J shed 4 bases, with 10 bases lying between them. Here the CDR3 reads CASSSLGRETQYF. The CDR3 DNA reads TGTGCCAGCAGCTCACTAGGGCGAGAGACCCAGTACTTC.

V gene TRBV6-2 or TRBV6-3 combines with J gene TRBJ1-1; D is unclear. The CDR3 length is 15 residues. Germline V gene lookup returns CDR1 MNHEY and CDR2 SVGEGT. V lost 3 bases and J 1 base, leaving 12 bases between the germline ends. The CDR3 nucleotides are TGTGCCAGCAGTTATTGGAGGGAACGGAACACTGAAGCTTTCTTT. As protein: CASSYWRERNTEAFF.

This clonotype showed up many times. CDR3 coding DNA: TGTGCCAGCAGCTTAGAATCCCTGGGAGGTAATCAGCCCCAGCATTTT. Translating gives CASSLESLGGNQPQHF. V is TRBV7-2 and J is TRBJ1-5; D gene ambiguous. The germline CDR1 and CDR2 sequences are SGHTA and FQGNSA. This CDR3 is 16 amino acids long. Deletions cut 1 base from V and 4 bases from J, with 14 bases between.

Written as DNA, the CDR3 is TGTGCCAGCAGCCCGAGGAGCGGGGGATCCAATGAGCAGTTCTTC. It translates to CASSPRSGGSNEQFF. The chain combines TRBV12-3 or TRBV12-4 with TRBJ2-1, with 8 bases aligning to TRBD2. The CDR3 has 15 amino acids. The J segment lost 6 bases and the V segment lost 6 bases, leaving 10 bases of the junction unmatched.

V usage is TRBV4-2 and J usage is TRBJ1-1, with a tentative D call TRBD1 (6 bases). The CDR3 covers 15 residues. V was shortened by 0 bases and J by 1 base, with 9 bases between the two germline ends. Germline lookup yields CDR1 LGHNA and CDR2 YNFKEQ. The CDR3 bases are TGTGCCAGCAGCCAAGAGGGGGGGCGGAACACTGAAGCTTTCTTT. Its translation is CASSQEGGRNTEAFF.

In this sample, this clonotype turned up many times. The CDR3 spells CASTLLSYNEQFF. For the CDR3, the DNA is TGTGCCAGCACCCTCCTCTCCTACAATGAGCAGTTCTTC. The rearrangement joins TRBV7-9 to TRBJ2-1; D is ambiguous. Trimming removed 7 bases at V and 0 bases at J, with 7 bases between. Germline values: CDR1 SEHNR, CDR2 FQNEAQ (reference sequence). This CDR3 region has 13 residues.

V usage is TRBV6-1 and J usage is TRBJ1-5, with D unresolved. Germline loops: CDR1 MNHNS, CDR2 SASEGT. V lost 3 bases and J lost 6, with 15 bases in between. This CDR3 contains 15 residues. The DNA for the CDR3 is TGTGCCAGCAGTGAGGGTTGGACCGGGAGTCAGCCCCAGCATTTT. It is translated as CASSEGWTGSQPQHF.

This clonotype was seen repeatedly, ten times or more. V usage is TRBV12-3 or TRBV12-4 and J usage is TRBJ1-4; D is undetermined. With 2 bases removed from V and 0 bases from J, the gap between germline ends came to 4 bases. The CDR3 loop spans 14 amino acids. The CDR3 spells CASSLSATNEKLFF. The CDR3 DNA follows: TGTGCCAGCAGTTTATCGGCAACTAATGAAAAACTGTTTTTT.

This clonotype has more than one count but fewer than ten. This chain uses TRBV20-1 with TRBJ2-3; the match to TRBD1 covers 7 bases. The CDR3 consists of 15 residues. Trimming cost V 1 base and J 4 bases; bases outside gene matches: 8. Germline V gives CDR1 DFQATT, CDR2 SNEGSKA (reference sequence). The CDR3 spells CSARVPEGAPDTQYF. The DNA of the CDR3 is TGCAGTGCTAGAGTCCCAGAGGGGGCCCCAGATACGCAGTATTTT.

This clonotype was observed at least ten times. This chain links TRBV2 with TRBJ2-1; TRBD2 is a possible D gene (5 bases). The CDR3 is 15 amino acids. With 8 bases removed from V and 3 bases from J, the gap between germline ends came to 17 bases. Germline CDR1 SNHLY, CDR2 FYNNEI. In DNA form, the CDR3 reads TGTGCCAGCTGGACCCCCCTAGCTGGCTACAATGAGCAGTTCTTC. Protein sequence: CASWTPLAGYNEQFF.

The V and J genes are TRBV7-2 and TRBJ2-1, with 10 bases matching TRBD2. Germline lookup yields CDR1 SGHTA and CDR2 FQGNSA. With V trimmed by 5 bases and J by 7 bases, 8 bases remained unmatched. This CDR3 has 15 residues. This CDR3 reads CASSPTAGGPNEQFF. Here the CDR3 DNA reads TGTGCCAGCAGCCCAACAGCGGGGGGGCCGAATGAGCAGTTCTTC.

This clonotype was seen many times. This chain links TRBV29-1 with TRBJ1-2; D unclear. The germline gives CDR1 SQVTM, CDR2 ANQGSEA. V lost 4 bases, J lost 1 base, and 7 bases lay in between. The CDR3 sequence is 12 residues long. Here the CDR3 reads CSVGQSNYGYTF. DNA for the CDR3: TGCAGCGTTGGTCAGAGTAACTATGGCTACACCTTC.

Ten or more counts support this clonotype. The CDR3 sequence is CASSTDGSYNEQFF. In DNA, the CDR3 is TGTGCCAGCAGCACCGACGGGAGCTACAATGAGCAGTTCTTC. The V call is TRBV11-2, the J call TRBJ2-1; D may be TRBD2 (6 bases). The V gene's germline CDR1 is SGHAT and CDR2 FQNNGV. The CDR3 is 14 amino acids. Trimming cost V 5 bases and J 3 bases, with 11 bases left between them.

The gene calls are TRBV9 and TRBJ2-3; D uncertain. Trimming removed 2 bases from V and 2 bases from J, with 3 bases in between. The CDR3 loop spans 12 amino acids. Germline CDR1 SGDLS, CDR2 YYNGEE. For the CDR3, the DNA is TGTGCCAGCAGCGTCGCCACAGATACGCAGTATTTT. Protein sequence: CASSVATDTQYF.

This clonotype showed up many times. The chain is built from TRBV7-9 and TRBJ2-1; D tentatively fits TRBD1 or TRBD2 (6 bases each). V was trimmed by 5 bases and J by 5 bases, leaving 16 bases between them. Looked up from germline, CDR1 is SEHNR and CDR2 is FQNEAQ (reference sequence). The length of the CDR3 is 15 residues. CDR3 in DNA: TGTGCCAGCAGCCTCGGGGGCTCGGTTAACAATGAGCAGTTCTTC. It encodes CASSLGGSVNNEQFF.

Many counts were recorded for this clonotype. The V and J genes are TRBV28 and TRBJ1-3, with a tentative D call TRBD1 (5 bases). This CDR3 contains 16 residues. V lost 7 bases and J lost 4, with 20 bases in between. The V gene's germline CDR1 is MDHEN and CDR2 SYDVKM. The CDR3 region has the DNA TGTGCCAGCACCCCCGTGGGGCGGGCGGGCGGAAACACCATATATTTT. This translates into CASTPVGRAGGNTIYF.

This clonotype showed up many times. This sequence joins TRBV12-3 or TRBV12-4 and TRBJ1-5; the D gene is possibly TRBD1 (6 bases). The CDR3 covers 17 residues. V was pared by 1 base and J by 1 base, with 14 bases between. CDR3: CASSLGGGRYSNQPQHF. Here the CDR3 DNA reads TGTGCCAGCAGTTTAGGGGGGGGGCGGTACAGCAATCAGCCCCAGCATTTT.

This clonotype was detected a few times. The chain employs TRBV19 and TRBJ2-1; no firm D call. CDR1 LNHDA and CDR2 SQIVND come from the germline V gene (reference sequence). The length of the CDR3 is 10 residues. CDR3 DNA: TGTCCAATTGAAGTCTATGAGCAGTTCTTC. It yields the protein CPIEVYEQFF.